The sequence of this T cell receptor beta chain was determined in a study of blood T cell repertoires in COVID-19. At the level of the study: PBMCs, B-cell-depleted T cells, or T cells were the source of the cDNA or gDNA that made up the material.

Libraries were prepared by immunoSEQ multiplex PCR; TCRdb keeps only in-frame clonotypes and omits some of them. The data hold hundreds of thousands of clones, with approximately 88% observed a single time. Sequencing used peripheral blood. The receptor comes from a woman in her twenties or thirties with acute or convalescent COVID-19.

Written as DNA, the CDR3 is TGTGCCATCATGTCCACTAGCGGGACGAACACCGGGGAGCTGTTTTTT. Its protein is CAIMSTSGTNTGELFF. This chain links TRBV10-3 with TRBJ2-2, with 10 bases matching TRBD2. The germline CDR1 and CDR2 sequences are ENHRY and SYGVKD. The V segment lost 7 bases and the J segment 0 bases; nucleotides outside the gene matches: 5. This CDR3 contains 16 residues.